These 4 T cell receptor beta chains were all obtained from the same sample, sequenced in a study of beta chain features in type 1 diabetes. Since all of the isolated RNA was reverse transcribed, expressed TCRB transcripts were what got sequenced. TCRdb keeps only in-frame clones here, not all; method: immunoSEQ multiplex PCR. The table lists approximately 730,000 clones, 13% of them singletons. Their specific antigens are unknown. General study results and limits: In all four CD4+ subsets, TCRB CDR3 length was significantly, moderately reduced in type 1 diabetes.

Input material: naive CD4+ T cells from blood. The receptors were sampled from a man aged 18-30 years with type 1 diabetes.

The V gene is TRBV19, the J gene TRBJ1-2; a weak D match, TRBD1 (5 bases). Per the germline V gene, CDR1 is LNHDA and CDR2 is SQIVND (reference sequence). Trimming cost V 10 bases and J 8 bases, with 17 bases left between them. The CDR3 spans 12 residues. The CDR3 region is CATRRAGFGYTF. In DNA, the CDR3 is TGTGCCACCCGACGGGCAGGGTTCGGCTACACCTTC.

V and J are TRBV18 and TRBJ2-7; no clear D. The length of the CDR3 is 13 residues. The germline CDR1 and CDR2 sequences are KGHSH and LQKENI. Trimming removed 1 base from V and 6 bases from J, with 10 bases in between. The CDR3 loop reads CASSPQGSSEQYF. Here the CDR3 DNA reads TGTGCCAGCTCACCACAGGGTTCCAGCGAGCAGTACTTC.

V usage is TRBV7-9 and J usage is TRBJ2-7; 10 bases match TRBD1. The germline V gene encodes CDR1 SEHNR and CDR2 FQNEAQ (reference sequence). The CDR3 runs to 15 residues. Trimming cost V 5 bases and J 5 bases; bases outside gene matches: 9. CDR3 bases: TGTGCCAGCAGCCTATCCGGGACAGGGGTCGACGAGCAGTACTTC. It translates to CASSLSGTGVDEQYF.

This clone has more than one count but fewer than ten. The chain employs TRBV6-5 and TRBJ2-3; possibly TRBD2 for D (6 bases). This CDR3 has 12 residues. V gave up 6 bases and J gave up 6 bases, with 10 bases separating them. CDR1 and CDR2 from the germline V gene are MNHEY and SVGAGI. The CDR3, as DNA: TGTGCCAGCAGGAGACTAGGTGATACGCAGTATTTT. It yields the protein CASRRLGDTQYF.